The 10 T cell receptor beta chains given below trace back to one sample, sequenced in a study of OX40 agonist ivuxolimab in advanced cancers. Assay used: immunoSEQ multiplex PCR; TCRdb lists only in-frame clones, some missing. The table has tens of thousands of clones, approximately 89% seen once. The sequencing here drew on CD4+ or CD8+ T cells sorted from blood, taken in a trial of the OX40 agonist ivuxolimab. All receptors derive from an adult with an advanced solid tumor such as melanoma, head and neck, liver or kidney cancer.

The rearrangement links TRBV6-1 to TRBJ1-1, with 7 bases matching TRBD1. Germline CDR1 reads MNHNS; CDR2 reads SASEGT. The CDR3 length is 14 residues. The V and J ends lost 4 bases and 1 base, in that order; junction bases with no gene match: 3. CDR3 DNA: TGTGCCAGCAGTGTTTGGACAGGGAACACTGAAGCTTTCTTT. Translation: CASSVWTGNTEAFF.

The chain is built from TRBV28 and TRBJ1-4; TRBD1 matches 12 bases. The CDR3 runs 17 residues. The J segment lost 3 bases and the V segment lost 0 bases, leaving 2 bases of the junction unmatched. CDR1 is MDHEN and CDR2 is SYDVKM in the germline V gene. CDR3 region: CASSLWGQGAANEKLFF. In nucleotides, the CDR3 is TGTGCCAGCAGTTTATGGGGACAGGGGGCGGCTAATGAAAAACTGTTTTTT.

The chain has TRBV4-1 and TRBJ1-2; the match to TRBD1 covers 10 bases. Looked up from germline, CDR1 is MGHRA and CDR2 is YSYEKL. V shed 3 bases and J 3 bases; nucleotides not matched to a gene: 4. This CDR3 comprises 15 residues. CDR3 sequence reads: CASSHRTGGDYGYTF. In DNA form, the CDR3 reads TGCGCCAGCAGCCACAGGACAGGGGGGGACTATGGCTACACCTTC.

The V gene is TRBV28, the J gene TRBJ1-4, with no clear D. The CDR3 has 14 residues. Trimming shortened V by 5 bases and J by 8 bases, and 15 bases separated the two germline ends. Germline CDR1 reads MDHEN; CDR2 reads SYDVKM. The chain's CDR3 is CASSPGPTGEKLFF. CDR3 sequence (DNA): TGTGCCAGCAGTCCAGGACCGACGGGGGAAAAACTGTTTTTT. The full variable domain, in which reference TRBV28 and TRBJ1-4 provide the parts outside the CDR3, is DVKVTQSSRYLVKRTGEKVFLECVQDMDHENMFWYRQDPGLGLRLIYFSYDVKMKEKGDIPEGYSVSREKKERFSLILESASTNQTSMYLCASSPGPTGEKLFFGSGTQLSVL.

The V and J genes are TRBV29-1 and TRBJ2-7; 7 bases are a match to TRBD2. Germline-derived CDR1 and CDR2 are SQVTM and ANQGSEA. This CDR3 contains 14 residues. V shed 8 bases, J shed 7 bases, and the junction held 17 bases outside the gene matches. CDR3 DNA: TGCAGCTTTAGAGGGGCTAGCGGACCCCCGGAGCAGTACTTC. It translates to CSFRGASGPPEQYF.

CDR3 amino acids: CASSFNTGTYEQYF. In DNA form, the CDR3 reads TGTGCCAGCAGCTTTAATACAGGTACCTACGAGCAGTACTTC. The chain uses TRBV11-1 and TRBJ2-7; TRBD1 might be the D (5 bases). CDR3 length: 14 residues. Deletions cut 3 bases from V and 2 bases from J, with 11 bases between. Germline V gives CDR1 SGHAT, CDR2 FQDESV (reference sequence).

V gene TRBV19 combines with J gene TRBJ2-2; D unclear. Trimming stripped 4 bases from V and 4 bases from J, with 16 bases between. Germline values: CDR1 LNHDA, CDR2 SQIVND (reference sequence). This CDR3 is 16 amino acids long. The CDR3 region is CASSSGITVPTGELFF. The CDR3 DNA reads as TGTGCCAGTAGTAGCGGTATAACCGTTCCCACCGGGGAGCTGTTTTTT.

The chain recombines TRBV6-1 with TRBJ1-1, with 8 positions matching TRBD1. Germline assignment: CDR1 MNHNS and CDR2 SASEGT. Trimming cost V 2 bases and J 4 bases; bases outside gene matches: 6. The CDR3 runs 15 residues. The CDR3 DNA follows: TGTGCCAGCAGTGAACCGGGCAGGGGGCCCACTGAAGCTTTCTTT. This gives the protein CASSEPGRGPTEAFF.

The rearrangement links TRBV28 to TRBJ2-3, with TRBD2 as a possible D gene (5 bases). The V end was cut by 6 bases, the J end by 2 bases, with 18 bases between. The CDR3 runs to 16 residues. Per the germline V gene, CDR1 is MDHEN and CDR2 is SYDVKM. This CDR3 reads CASSKLGPGSTDTQYF. In nucleotides, the CDR3 is TGTGCCAGCAGCAAGTTGGGTCCGGGGTCCACAGATACGCAGTATTTT.

This chain connects TRBV4-1 to TRBJ2-1; 10 bases align to TRBD2. Unmatched junction bases numbered 7, after V lost 4 bases and J lost 10 bases. CDR3 length: 14 residues. CDR1 and CDR2 from the germline V gene are MGHRA and YSYEKL. CDR3 bases: TGCGCCAGCAGCCGGACTAGCGGCGTCAGAGAGCAGTTCTTC. Translation gives CASSRTSGVREQFF.